The 27 T cell receptor beta chains reported below all come from one sample, sequenced in a study of cytomegalovirus exposure and HLA in healthy donors. This PCR relied on a set of 60 Vbeta primers and 13 Jbeta primers. The data were produced by immunoSEQ multiplex PCR, yet TCRdb's version contains in-frame clones alone and is incomplete. Here the sample spans around 150,000 clones, roughly 74% being singletons. What was sequenced was PBMCs. These receptors originate from a male donor in good health and CMV-seronegative.

The J gene is TRBJ1-4, the V gene TRBV4-2, with TRBD1 matching over 8 bases. With V trimmed by 1 base and J by 6 bases, 4 bases remained unmatched. CDR3 length: 15 amino acids. Germline assignment: CDR1 LGHNA and CDR2 YNFKEQ. The CDR3 sequence: CASSQVQGEYEKLFF. For the CDR3, the DNA is TGTGCCAGCAGCCAAGTACAGGGGGAGTATGAAAAACTGTTTTTT.

There are a few counts of this clone. The V and J genes are TRBV19 and TRBJ2-5; TRBD2 matches at 10 bases. Germline V gives CDR1 LNHDA, CDR2 SQIVND (reference sequence). V lost 4 bases and J lost 5; bases outside the gene matches: 4. This CDR3 spans 14 amino acids. This CDR3 reads CASSTAGGYETQYF. The CDR3 coding sequence is TGTGCCAGTAGTACAGCGGGGGGGTACGAGACCCAGTACTTC.

J is TRBJ1-1 and V is TRBV9, with 7 bases aligning to TRBD1. Germline trimming cut 3 bases from V and 3 bases from J; bases unmatched to any gene: 2. Per germline, CDR1 SGDLS and CDR2 YYNGEE. The CDR3 has 13 amino acids. The CDR3 here is CASSGTGHTEAFF. Here the CDR3 DNA reads TGTGCCAGCAGCGGGACAGGTCACACTGAAGCTTTCTTT.

V is TRBV14 and J is TRBJ2-2, with TRBD2 identical over 7 bases. The CDR3 runs to 16 residues. After removal of 4 bases from V and 2 bases from J, the junction contained 7 bases not matched to a gene. The germline gives CDR1 SGHDN, CDR2 FVKESK. Here the CDR3 DNA reads TGTGCCAGCAGCCCCCTGGGCGGGAGTAACACCGGGGAGCTGTTTTTT. It codes for CASSPLGGSNTGELFF.

This chain joins TRBV5-4 and TRBJ1-2; D is undetermined. The V and J ends lost 0 bases and 8 bases respectively, with 11 bases between them. The CDR3 extends over 13 amino acids. Germline V gives CDR1 SGHNT, CDR2 YYREEE (reference sequence). In DNA form, the CDR3 reads TGTGCCAGCAGCTTGGGGCCGTCTCAGGGCTACACCTTC. Translation: CASSLGPSQGYTF.

This clone was observed once. The gene calls are TRBV7-6 and TRBJ1-1; weak D call: TRBD1 (6 bases). Trimming took off 5 bases at V and 1 base at J, with 8 bases between the two ends. The CDR3 is 13 residues long. Germline V gene sequence: CDR1 SGHVS, CDR2 FNYEAQ. CDR3 bases: TGTGCCAGCAGCAAACAGGGGAACACTGAAGCTTTCTTT. It translates to CASSKQGNTEAFF.

The CDR3 loop reads CASSEYRGSNEKLFF. For the CDR3, the DNA is TGTGCCAGCAGTGAATACAGGGGGAGTAATGAAAAACTGTTTTTT. This chain links TRBV25-1 with TRBJ1-4; 7 positions agree with TRBD1. CDR1 and CDR2 from the germline V gene are MGHDK and SYGVNS. CDR3 size: 15 residues. V shed 0 bases, J shed 4 bases, and the junction held 2 bases outside the gene matches.

The chain recombines TRBV7-2 with TRBJ1-2; D gene uncertain. Germline loops: CDR1 SGHTA, CDR2 FQGNSA. CDR3 length: 16 residues. The V and J ends lost 1 base and 8 bases respectively, with 20 bases between them. The CDR3 nucleotides are TGTGCCAGCAGCTTAGTTGAGACCCGAGGAAAGGAAGGCTACACCTTC. Amino acid sequence: CASSLVETRGKEGYTF.

This rearrangement joins TRBV18 to TRBJ2-3, with D perhaps TRBD1 (5 bases). The CDR3 contains 15 residues. Trimming left V 3 bases short and J 4 bases short, with 14 bases between. CDR1 KGHSH and CDR2 LQKENI come from the germline V gene. The CDR3 is CASSPMATASDTQYF. The CDR3 bases are TGTGCCAGCTCACCGATGGCGACAGCCTCAGATACGCAGTATTTT.

For this clone: A junction boundary mismatches the germline segment, possibly from a read error. In the same sample, other DNA sequences code for this CDR3. J is TRBJ2-5 and V is TRBV29-1, with 9 bases that match TRBD2. Germline values: CDR1 SQVTM, CDR2 ANQGSEA. There are 14 residues in the CDR3. For the CDR3, the DNA is TGCAGCGTTGATCAGCGGGGGGTGTTCGGGACCCAATACTTC. Its translation is CSVDQRGVFGTQYF.

This clone was found a few times. This chain connects TRBV6-1 to TRBJ2-7; 12 bases are a match to TRBD2. V was pared by 1 base and J by 5 bases, with 6 bases of the junction left unmatched. This CDR3 has 16 amino acids. From germline, CDR1 is MNHNS and CDR2 SASEGT. The CDR3 DNA is TGTGCCAGCAGTGAAGGGGCTAGCGGGGGGGCCCACGAGCAGTACTTC. Encoded protein: CASSEGASGGAHEQYF.

The J gene is TRBJ2-5, the V gene TRBV6-5, with D possibly matching TRBD2 (6 bases). This CDR3 is 14 amino acids long. Trimming left V 6 bases short and J 3 bases short, with 14 bases between. Germline V lookup: CDR1 MNHEY, CDR2 SVGAGI. CDR3 sequence reads: CASSDAGLEETQYF. The DNA of the CDR3 is TGTGCCAGCAGCGACGCGGGACTCGAAGAGACCCAGTACTTC.

The genes are TRBV5-1 and TRBJ1-2; 8 nucleotides match TRBD1. The V gene end was trimmed by 0 bases and the J gene end by 4 bases; junction bases not matched to a gene: 5. The CDR3 loop spans 15 amino acids. The germline gives CDR1 SGHRS, CDR2 YFSETQ. CDR3 sequence: CASSLAGQGGYGYTF. The CDR3 DNA sequence: TGCGCCAGCAGCTTGGCCGGACAGGGAGGCTATGGCTACACCTTC.

The sample holds a few counts of this clone. The V call is TRBV27, the J call TRBJ1-2; D might be TRBD1 (6 bases). Per germline, CDR1 MNHEY and CDR2 SMNVEV (reference sequence). This CDR3 region has 15 residues. Trimming took off 5 bases at V and 0 bases at J, with 13 bases between the two ends. CDR3 protein: CASSPLTGANYGYTF. The CDR3 DNA is TGTGCCAGCAGTCCTCTGACAGGAGCTAACTATGGCTACACCTTC.

With regard to this clone: Germline is not matched at one junction end, which may reflect a read error. The gene calls are TRBV7-9 and TRBJ2-3, with 16 bases that match TRBD2. Looked up from germline, CDR1 is SEHNR and CDR2 is FQNEAQ (reference sequence). The CDR3 consists of 18 residues. The CDR3 DNA follows: TGTTCCAGCAGCCTGGGACTAGCGGGGGGGCAGATCACAGATACGCAGTATTTT. Translating it yields CSSSLGLAGGQITDTQYF.

CDR3: CASSQDQSGGSYEQYF. For the CDR3, the DNA is TGTGCCAGCAGCCAAGATCAGAGCGGCGGCTCCTACGAGCAGTACTTC. The chain recombines TRBV4-2 with TRBJ2-7; D possibly corresponds to TRBD2 (5 bases). Germline lookup yields CDR1 LGHNA and CDR2 YNFKEQ. Deletions cut 0 bases from V and 0 bases from J, with 12 bases between. The length of the CDR3 is 16 residues.

This clone was seen a handful of times. The rearrangement joins TRBV5-5 to TRBJ2-6, with D maybe TRBD2 (5 bases). CDR1 is SGHKS and CDR2 is YYEKEE in the germline V gene (reference sequence). This CDR3 comprises 18 residues. V was shortened by 0 bases and J by 0 bases, with 13 bases between the two germline ends. CDR3 region: CASSLAEGLSSGANVLTF. As DNA, the CDR3 is TGTGCCAGCAGCTTGGCCGAAGGACTGAGCTCTGGGGCCAACGTCCTGACTTTC.

This chain connects TRBV9 to TRBJ1-2; D call uncertain. This CDR3 comprises 16 residues. V lost 0 bases, J lost 1 base, and 13 bases lay in between. Germline V lookup: CDR1 SGDLS, CDR2 YYNGEE. The CDR3 spells CASSVGGGQDNYGYTF. DNA for the CDR3: TGTGCCAGCAGCGTAGGGGGAGGGCAGGATAACTATGGCTACACCTTC.

This chain connects TRBV28 to TRBJ2-7, with 7 bases fitting TRBD1. This CDR3 region has 17 residues. The junction had 13 bases not matched to a gene; V was cut back by 5 bases and J by 0 bases. CDR1 is MDHEN, CDR2 SYDVKM, per germline. Here the CDR3 DNA reads TGTGCCAGCAGTAGCCCGGGACAGCCCCTCAGCTCCTACGAGCAGTACTTC. Translated: CASSSPGQPLSSYEQYF.

This clone showed up just a few times. The chain couples TRBV14 to TRBJ2-4; 15 positions match TRBD2. Per germline, CDR1 SGHDN and CDR2 FVKESK. V lost 1 base, J lost 1 base, and 17 bases stayed unmatched. The CDR3 runs 23 residues. The CDR3 DNA follows: TGTGCCAGCAGCCAAGTGGTCGTCTCTTCGGGGACTAGCGGGAGGAAGGCCAAAAACATTCAGTACTTC. Amino acids: CASSQVVVSSGTSGRKAKNIQYF.

The genes are TRBV30 and TRBJ1-2; D gene uncertain. V was shortened by 2 bases and J by 4 bases, with 17 bases between the two germline ends. The germline CDR1 and CDR2 sequences are GTSNPN and SVGIG (reference sequence). CDR3 size: 15 residues. The CDR3 DNA follows: TGTGCCTGGAGTCCTGCTACTCCCCCCTCCTATGGCTACACCTTC. This gives the protein CAWSPATPPSYGYTF.

The rearrangement links TRBV28 to TRBJ2-1; D is perhaps TRBD2 (6 bases). The CDR3 has 16 amino acids. The V gene lost 3 bases and the J gene lost 0 bases, with 12 bases spanning the gap. The germline gives CDR1 MDHEN, CDR2 SYDVKM. The CDR3 loop reads CASSFSPGVSYNEQFF. The CDR3 region has the DNA TGTGCCAGCAGTTTCTCGCCGGGGGTCTCCTACAATGAGCAGTTCTTC.

The chain recombines TRBV7-3 with TRBJ1-2; D might be TRBD1 (6 bases). CDR3 length: 13 amino acids. Deletions cut 4 bases from V and 4 bases from J, with 10 bases between. Germline V gene sequence: CDR1 SGHTA, CDR2 FQGTGA. The chain's CDR3 is CASSSDSFYGYTF. CDR3 DNA: TGTGCCAGCAGCTCGGACAGTTTCTATGGCTACACCTTC.

V gene TRBV6-5 combines with J gene TRBJ2-7; 7 bases map to TRBD1. There are 15 residues in the CDR3. From germline, CDR1 is MNHEY and CDR2 SVGAGI. J lost 4 bases, V lost 5 bases, and 11 bases had no gene match. The CDR3 loop reads CASSRPPGQRYEQYF. CDR3 DNA: TGTGCCAGCAGTCGTCCACCGGGACAGAGATACGAGCAGTACTTC.

The V and J genes are TRBV19 and TRBJ2-7; 8 positions match TRBD1. The CDR3 runs to 13 residues. The V segment lost 8 bases and the J segment 1 base; nucleotides outside the gene matches: 4. Germline V gives CDR1 LNHDA, CDR2 SQIVND (reference sequence). The CDR3 nucleotides are TGTGCCAGTGGACAGGGTTTATCCTACGAGCAGTACTTC. Protein product: CASGQGLSYEQYF. The complete variable domain, with remaining parts taken from reference TRBV19 and TRBJ2-7, reads DGGITQSPKYLFRKEGQNVTLSCEQNLNHDAMYWYRQDPGQGLRLIYYSQIVNDFQKGDIAEGYSVSREKKESFPLTVTSAQKNPTAFYLCASGQGLSYEQYFGPGTRLTVT.

This chain joins TRBV7-9 and TRBJ2-5; 10 nucleotides line up with TRBD2. The CDR3 consists of 16 residues. V lost 3 bases to trimming and J lost 5 bases; unmatched junction nucleotides: 9. Germline V gene sequence: CDR1 SEHNR, CDR2 FQNEAQ (reference sequence). CDR3 bases: TGTGCCAGCAGCTTGGGGCTAGCGGGAGTTTTGGAGACCCAGTACTTC. Translated: CASSLGLAGVLETQYF.

The chain couples TRBV9 to TRBJ2-2; a possible D gene is TRBD1 (6 bases). V was clipped by 1 base and J by 8 bases, with 12 bases between them. The CDR3 runs 14 residues. Germline CDR1 is SGDLS and CDR2 is YYNGEE. As DNA, the CDR3 is TGTGCCAGCAGCGTACGAGGGACACCGGGGGAGCTGTTTTTT. It codes for CASSVRGTPGELFF. The full variable domain, with the rest looked up from reference TRBV9 and TRBJ2-2, is DSGVTQTPKHLITATGQRVTLRCSPRSGDLSVYWYQQSLDQGLQFLIQYYNGEERAKGNILERFSAQQFPDLHSELNLSSLELGDSALYFCASSVRGTPGELFFGEGSRLTVL.